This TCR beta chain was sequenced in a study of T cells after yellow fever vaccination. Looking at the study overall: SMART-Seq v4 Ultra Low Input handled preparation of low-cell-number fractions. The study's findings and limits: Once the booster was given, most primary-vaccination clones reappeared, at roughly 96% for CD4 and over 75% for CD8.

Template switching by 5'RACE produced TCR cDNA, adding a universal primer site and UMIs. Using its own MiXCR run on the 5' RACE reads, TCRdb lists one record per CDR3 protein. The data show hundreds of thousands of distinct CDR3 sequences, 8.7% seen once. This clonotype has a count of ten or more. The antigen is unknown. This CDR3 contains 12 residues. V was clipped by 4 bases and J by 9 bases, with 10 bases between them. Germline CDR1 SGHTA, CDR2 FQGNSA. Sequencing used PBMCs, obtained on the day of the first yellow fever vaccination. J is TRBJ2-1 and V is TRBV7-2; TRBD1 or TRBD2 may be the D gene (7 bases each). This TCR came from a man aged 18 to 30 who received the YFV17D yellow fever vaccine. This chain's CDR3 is CASSSGGGEQFF. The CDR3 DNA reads TGTGCCAGCAGCTCAGGGGGGGGTGAGCAGTTCTTC.